These T cell receptor beta chains were read from a single sample in a study of blood T cell repertoires in COVID-19. Profiling relied on immunoSEQ multiplex PCR, and the TCRdb table lists in-frame clones only, not all of them. This repertoire shows around 200,000 clones, around nine tenths found once; its top ten account for about 4%. Input material: PBMCs or T cells enriched from blood (not recorded which). The receptors stem from a woman in her twenties or thirties who had been exposed to COVID-19. The CDR3 runs from the conserved cysteine through the conserved F or W. D genes are given only for firm matches. Clone sizes are given selectively: once, few, many, or a class where the clone is expanded.

j_call | clone_size | d_call | v_call | cdr3_aa | cdr3_nt
TRBJ1-2 | . | . | TRBV11-2 | CASSLADRRGYTF | TGTGCCAGCAGCTTAGCGGACAGAAGGGGCTACACCTTC
TRBJ1-1 | . | . | TRBV6-5 | CASSYSRTVSEAFF | TGTGCCAGCAGTTACTCTAGGACAGTATCTGAAGCTTTCTTT
TRBJ2-7 | . | . | TRBV7-2 | CASSRRASYEQYF | TGTGCCAGCAGCCGGCGGGCCTCCTACGAGCAGTACTTC
TRBJ2-1 | . | TRBD1 | TRBV10-2 | CASSESWTGTDGEQFF | TGCGCCAGCAGTGAGTCCTGGACAGGGACCGATGGGGAGCAGTTCTTC
TRBJ2-7 | once | . | TRBV6-2/TRBV6-3 | CASSYSSSRSYQGEQYF | TGTGCCAGCAGTTACTCATCCTCCAGGTCGTATCAGGGGGAGCAGTACTTC
TRBJ1-3 | . | . | TRBV6-5 | CASSYSASSGNTIYF | TGTGCCAGCAGTTACTCAGCATCCTCTGGAAACACCATATATTTT
TRBJ2-1 | . | TRBD2 | TRBV13 | CASSQVTGPLADPFEEQFF | TGTGCCAGCAGCCAGGTAACCGGACCACTAGCGGACCCATTCGAGGAGCAGTTCTTC
TRBJ2-5 | . | TRBD1 | TRBV28 | CASITGAVGSETQYF | TGTGCCAGCATCACAGGGGCCGTCGGTTCAGAGACCCAGTACTTC
TRBJ1-1 | . | TRBD1 | TRBV5-1 | CASSSGQGRTEAFF | TGCGCCAGCAGCTCAGGACAGGGGAGGACTGAAGCTTTCTTT
TRBJ1-5 | . | TRBD1 | TRBV19 | CASSPGKGTGVGQPQHF | TGTGCCAGTAGTCCTGGAAAAGGGACAGGGGTAGGTCAGCCCCAGCATTTT
TRBJ2-5 | . | . | TRBV5-1 | CASSSQGVETQYF | TGCGCCAGCAGCTCGCAGGGTGTGGAGACCCAGTACTTC
TRBJ2-3 | . | TRBD2 | TRBV2 | CASSESSGGTVTDTQYF | TGTGCCAGCAGTGAGAGTTCGGGGGGTACAGTCACAGATACGCAGTATTTT
TRBJ2-7 | . | . | TRBV6-5 | CASSTGHLGEQYF | TGTGCCAGCAGTACTGGACATCTGGGGGAGCAGTACTTC
TRBJ2-3 | . | TRBD1 | TRBV4-2 | CASSQSGGITDTQYF | TGTGCCAGCAGCCAATCAGGGGGCATCACCGATACGCAGTATTTT
TRBJ1-2 | . | . | TRBV11-2 | CASSLGTVPDYGYTF | TGTGCCAGCAGCTTAGGAACGGTGCCGGACTATGGCTACACCTTC
TRBJ1-1 | . | . | TRBV20-1 | CSASSVNTEAFF | TGCAGTGCTAGTTCGGTGAACACTGAAGCTTTCTTT
TRBJ2-4 | . | TRBD2 | TRBV12-5 | CASGLALGTSGGDIQYF | TGTGCTAGTGGTTTGGCCCTAGGGACTAGCGGGGGTGACATTCAGTACTTC
TRBJ1-2 | . | TRBD1 | TRBV5-1 | CASSFQGGALDGYTF | TGCGCCAGCAGCTTCCAAGGGGGCGCTTTAGATGGCTACACCTTC
TRBJ1-5 | . | . | TRBV28 | CASSLEAGGRRWAQHF | TGTGCCAGCAGTTTAGAAGCGGGGGGGCGGCGTTGGGCCCAGCATTTT
TRBJ2-7 | once | TRBD2 | TRBV28 | CASSLLSSGAAYEQYF | TGTGCCAGCAGTTTATTATCTAGCGGGGCTGCCTACGAGCAGTACTTC
TRBJ2-7 | . | TRBD1 | TRBV19 | CASSLVTGSYEQYF | TGTGCCAGTAGTCTGGTGACAGGGAGCTACGAGCAGTACTTC
TRBJ1-2 | . | . | TRBV2 | CASSVDSSNYGYTF | TGTGCCAGCAGTGTGGACAGCTCTAACTATGGCTACACCTTC
TRBJ1-2 | . | . | TRBV5-1 | CASNPGTQDSYGYTF | TGCGCCAGCAACCCCGGGACTCAGGATTCCTATGGCTACACCTTC
TRBJ1-5 | once | TRBD1 | TRBV7-8 | CASSLTGGTYQPQHF | TGTGCCAGCAGCTTAACAGGGGGTACCTATCAGCCCCAGCATTTT